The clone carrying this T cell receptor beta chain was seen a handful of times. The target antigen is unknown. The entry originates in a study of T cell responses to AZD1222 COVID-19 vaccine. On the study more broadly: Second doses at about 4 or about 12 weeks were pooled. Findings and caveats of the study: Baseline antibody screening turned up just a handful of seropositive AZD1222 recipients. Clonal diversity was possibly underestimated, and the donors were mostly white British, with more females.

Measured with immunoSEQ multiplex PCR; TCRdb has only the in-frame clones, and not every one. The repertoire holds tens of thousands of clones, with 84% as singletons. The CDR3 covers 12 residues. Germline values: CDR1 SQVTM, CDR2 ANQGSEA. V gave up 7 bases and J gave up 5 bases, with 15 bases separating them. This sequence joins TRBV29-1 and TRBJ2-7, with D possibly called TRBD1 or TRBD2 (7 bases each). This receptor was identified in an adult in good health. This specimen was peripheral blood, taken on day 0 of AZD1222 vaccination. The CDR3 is CSGRQGGNEQYF. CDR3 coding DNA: TGCAGCGGCAGGCAGGGGGGGAACGAGCAGTACTTC.